The present TCR beta chain was sequenced within a study of blood T cell repertoires in COVID-19. Overall study context: There were acute and convalescent COVID-19 samples, and they came from the United States, Italy and Spain.

Per the original methods: Nucleated cell number was recorded as an estimate derived from reference gene primer amplification. Libraries were prepared by immunoSEQ multiplex PCR; TCRdb keeps only in-frame clonotypes and omits some of them. That table is the source of V, J and clone size, and D and trimming were worked out from the DNA. The repertoire holds fewer than 300,000 clones, approximately 82% seen once, with over 4% in the top ten. Assignment of participants to cohorts was predicated upon participant-reported clinical history. Those designated as exposed participants met a COVID-19 case within 2 weeks before study entry. The CDR3 covers 16 residues. V lost 4 bases and J lost 0; bases outside the gene matches: 9. Germline lookup yields CDR1 SGHRS and CDR2 YFSETQ.

Material for sequencing was PBMCs or T cells enriched from blood (not recorded which). The rearrangement links TRBV5-1 to TRBJ2-7; TRBD1 agrees at 8 bases. This receptor was obtained from a man aged 35 to 55 who had been exposed to COVID-19. The CDR3 bases are TGCGCCAGCAGCCCCTCGGGACAGGCGAGCTCCTACGAGCAGTACTTC. Its protein is CASSPSGQASSYEQYF.